This section outlines one T cell receptor (beta chain) sequence together with its context. Its antigen is still unknown. These data originate in a study of T cells in Graves' hyperthyroidism and ophthalmopathy. At the level of the study: The authors collected peripheral blood at initial diagnosis, before any treatment.

Regarding the study as a whole: Classification by a 13 V-J model distinguished ophthalmopathy from stable hyperthyroidism.

If no ophthalmopathy progression occurred within 18 months, Graves' hyperthyroidism was stable. The authors obtained PBMCs from about 9 ml of fresh peripheral blood. The source material, RNA transcripts, was used to amplify TCR beta CDR3 regions. The primer set for the first-round RT-PCR of the TCR CDR3 was HTBI. TCRdb reanalysed the multiplex PCR reads using MiXCR and keeps one entry per CDR3 protein. The sample holds nearly 750,000 distinct CDR3 sequences, 30% to 40% seen once. The CDR3 runs 18 residues. From germline, CDR1 is WSHSY and CDR2 SAAADI. Trimming pared 6 bases from V and 4 bases from J, leaving 25 bases between.

The receptor was derived from a woman aged 40 to 50 with Graves' hyperthyroidism. Sequenced material: blood. This chain connects TRBV10-2 to TRBJ1-5; TRBD1 might be the D (6 bases). The CDR3 spells CASSQGEVVGGSNQPQHF. The CDR3 coding sequence is TGCGCCAGCAGCCAAGGGGAGGTAGTGGGGGGCTCAAATCAGCCCCAGCATTTT.